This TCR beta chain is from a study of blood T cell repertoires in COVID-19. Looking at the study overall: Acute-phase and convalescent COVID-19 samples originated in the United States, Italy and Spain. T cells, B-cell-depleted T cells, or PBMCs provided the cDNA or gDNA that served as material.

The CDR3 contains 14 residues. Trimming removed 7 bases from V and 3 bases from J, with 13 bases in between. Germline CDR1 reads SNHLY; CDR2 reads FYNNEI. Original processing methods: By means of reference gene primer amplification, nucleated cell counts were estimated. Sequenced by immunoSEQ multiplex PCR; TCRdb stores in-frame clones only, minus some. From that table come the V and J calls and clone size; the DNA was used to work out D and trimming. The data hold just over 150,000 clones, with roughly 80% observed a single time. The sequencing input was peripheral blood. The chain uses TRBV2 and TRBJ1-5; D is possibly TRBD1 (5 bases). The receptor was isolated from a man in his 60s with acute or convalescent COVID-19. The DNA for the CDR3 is TGTGCCAGCAACCAAGGAGGGGACAATCAGCCCCAGCATTTT. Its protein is CASNQGGDNQPQHF.